This TCR beta chain was sequenced for a study of blood T cell repertoires in COVID-19. Sequencing was performed with immunoSEQ multiplex PCR; in TCRdb, only in-frame clones are kept and a portion is missing. This table has about 55,000 clones, roughly 90% appearing once. The sequence derives from a human donor with active COVID-19. The donor label of this sample is uncertain. The sample was peripheral blood.

CDR3 in amino acids: CASSLPHPGQGGRSTDTQYF. DNA for the CDR3: TGTGCCAGCAGTTTACCCCATCCTGGACAGGGGGGGAGAAGCACAGATACGCAGTATTTT. The V and J genes are TRBV27 and TRBJ2-3; the match to TRBD1 covers 10 bases. After removal of 2 bases from V and 0 bases from J, the junction contained 14 bases not matched to a gene. The CDR3 has 20 residues. CDR1 is MNHEY and CDR2 is SMNVEV in the germline V gene (reference sequence).